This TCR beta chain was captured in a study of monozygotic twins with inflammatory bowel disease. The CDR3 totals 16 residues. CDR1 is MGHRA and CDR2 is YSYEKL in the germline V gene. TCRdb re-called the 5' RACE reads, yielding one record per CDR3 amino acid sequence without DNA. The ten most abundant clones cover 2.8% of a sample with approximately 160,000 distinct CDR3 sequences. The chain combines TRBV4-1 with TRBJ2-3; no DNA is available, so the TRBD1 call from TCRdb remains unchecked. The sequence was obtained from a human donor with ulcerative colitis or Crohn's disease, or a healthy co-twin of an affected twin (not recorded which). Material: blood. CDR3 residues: CASSQDPGQGGDTQYF.